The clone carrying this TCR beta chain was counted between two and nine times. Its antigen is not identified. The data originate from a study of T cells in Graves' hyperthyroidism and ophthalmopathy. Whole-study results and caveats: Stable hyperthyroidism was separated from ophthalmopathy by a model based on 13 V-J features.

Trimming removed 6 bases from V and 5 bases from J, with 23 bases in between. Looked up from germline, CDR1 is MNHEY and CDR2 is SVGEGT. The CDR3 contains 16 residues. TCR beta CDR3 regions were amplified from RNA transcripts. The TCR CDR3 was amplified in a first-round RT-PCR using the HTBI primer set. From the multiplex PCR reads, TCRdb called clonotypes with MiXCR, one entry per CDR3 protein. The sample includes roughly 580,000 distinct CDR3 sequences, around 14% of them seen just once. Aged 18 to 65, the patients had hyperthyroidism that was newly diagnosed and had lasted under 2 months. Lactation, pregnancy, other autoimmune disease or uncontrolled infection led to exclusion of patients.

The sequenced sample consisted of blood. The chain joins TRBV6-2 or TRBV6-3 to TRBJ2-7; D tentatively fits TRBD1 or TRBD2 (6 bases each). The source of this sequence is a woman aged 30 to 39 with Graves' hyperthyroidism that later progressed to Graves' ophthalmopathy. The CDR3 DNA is TGTGCCAGCAGGGACGGGGGACACCGTCCCGGCCACGAGCAGTACTTC. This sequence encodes CASRDGGHRPGHEQYF.